This TCR beta chain was profiled in a study of CD8 T cells in ankylosing spondylitis. A quantitative 5'-RACE method, one with molecular barcodes, was used to make TCR beta libraries. TCRdb used MiXCR to reprocess the 5' RACE reads, holding one entry per CDR3 protein. The sample consists of about 8,600 distinct CDR3 sequences, under 4% of them appearing once. To note about this clonotype: What it recognizes is unknown.

V lost 2 bases and J lost 2, with 11 bases in between. The CDR3 is 14 amino acids. Germline V gene data show CDR1 as SGDLS and CDR2 as YYNGEE. Overall study findings and caveats: The study identified a TCR beta motif of roughly eight highly homologous variants that appeared characteristic of ankylosing spondylitis blood. As for the disease-linked clones, they showed a CD8+ phenotype and occurred at relatively low frequencies in peripheral blood.

The rearrangement joins TRBV9 to TRBJ2-7, with D possibly TRBD2 on 5 matching bases. What was sequenced was blood, either unsorted or a sorted T cell fraction (not recorded which). The clonotype originates from a female donor with ankylosing spondylitis or in good health (not recorded which). CDR3 region: CASSVASGPYEQYF. Written as DNA, the CDR3 is TGTGCCAGCAGCGTCGCAAGCGGACCCTACGAGCAGTACTTC.